Following are 18 T cell receptor beta chains from one sample sequenced in a study of response to subunit inactivated influenza vaccine. TCRdb redid the calling of the RT-PCR reads with MiXCR, one entry per CDR3 protein. There are roughly 180,000 distinct CDR3 sequences in the sample; approximately 8.7% occur only once, and roughly a tenth lies in the top ten. The specimen comprised non-naive T cells sorted from PBMCs, sampled on the day of vaccination. These receptors came from a man over 45 who received an inactivated influenza vaccine.

The CDR3 loop reads CASSGRDRGSYTF. The CDR3 DNA is TGTGCCAGCAGCGGACGGGACAGGGGAAGCTACACCTTC. The rearrangement links TRBV7-8 to TRBJ1-2; 10 positions match TRBD1. Germline V gives CDR1 SGHVS, CDR2 FQNEAQ. Trimming removed 5 bases from V and 9 bases from J; junction bases left unmatched: 6. This CDR3 has 13 residues.

This clonotype was counted at least ten times. J is TRBJ2-3 and V is TRBV15, with TRBD2 identical over 14 bases. Germline trimming cut 0 bases from V and 9 bases from J; bases unmatched to any gene: 2. CDR1 is LNHNV, CDR2 YYDKDF, per germline (reference sequence). There are 15 residues in the CDR3. The CDR3 DNA reads TGTGCCACCAGCAGAGAGACTAGCGGGAGGGAAACGCAGTATTTT. Amino acids: CATSRETSGRETQYF.

This clonotype was picked up a small number of times. The chain carries TRBV12-3 or TRBV12-4 and TRBJ1-2, with 9 bases identical to TRBD1. V gave up 2 bases and J gave up 2 bases; unmatched junction bases: 6. The CDR3 has 16 amino acids. The CDR3 DNA is TGTGCCAGCAGTTTATGGGGACAGGGCCAAAACTATGGCTACACCTTC. Amino acid sequence: CASSLWGQGQNYGYTF.

This clonotype has just a few counts. The J gene is TRBJ2-3, the V gene TRBV6-2 or TRBV6-3; 10 bases agree with TRBD2. The CDR3 is 15 amino acids. Germline CDR1 is MNHEY and CDR2 is SVGEGT. With V trimmed by 1 base and J by 5 bases, 3 bases remained unmatched. The CDR3 region has the DNA TGTGCCAGCAGTTACTTCGGACTAGCGGTAGATACGCAGTATTTT. This codes for CASSYFGLAVDTQYF.

The gene calls are TRBV4-1 and TRBJ2-7, with D perhaps TRBD1 (6 bases). Per germline, CDR1 MGHRA and CDR2 YSYEKL. The CDR3 has 15 residues. Trimming took off 0 bases at V and 4 bases at J, with 13 bases between the two ends. CDR3 loop: CASSQESGVWYEQYF. The CDR3 coding sequence is TGCGCCAGCAGCCAAGAGTCAGGGGTATGGTACGAGCAGTACTTC.

The rearrangement uses TRBV9 and TRBJ2-1; 9 bases align to TRBD2. The CDR3 covers 16 residues. Germline V gene lookup returns CDR1 SGDLS and CDR2 YYNGEE. After removal of 0 bases from V and 5 bases from J, the junction contained 6 bases not matched to a gene. Here the CDR3 reads CASSVASGTNHNEQFF. DNA of the CDR3: TGTGCCAGCAGCGTAGCTAGCGGGACGAATCACAATGAGCAGTTCTTC.

The chain combines TRBV15 with TRBJ2-7; 8 bases are shared with TRBD1. The CDR3 is 16 residues long. With V trimmed by 0 bases and J by 3 bases, 7 bases remained unmatched. Germline V gene data show CDR1 as LNHNV and CDR2 as YYDKDF (reference sequence). The CDR3 loop reads CATSRELWTGSYEQYF. CDR3 bases: TGTGCCACCAGCAGAGAACTTTGGACAGGGAGCTACGAGCAGTACTTC. Complete variable domain (other parts from reference TRBV15 and TRBJ2-7): DAMVIQNPRYQVTQFGKPVTLSCSQTLNHNVMYWYQQKSSQAPKLLFHYYDKDFNNEADTPDNFQSRRPNTSFCFLDIRSPGLGDTAMYLCATSRELWTGSYEQYFGPGTRLTVT.

The chain recombines TRBV4-3 with TRBJ2-1; 10 nucleotides align to TRBD2. The J segment lost 7 bases and the V segment lost 0 bases, leaving 6 bases of the junction unmatched. The CDR3 extends over 16 amino acids. The germline CDR1 and CDR2 sequences are LGHNA and YSLEER. CDR3 in amino acids: CASSQDPSGGANEQFF. In DNA form, the CDR3 reads TGCGCCAGCAGCCAAGATCCCAGCGGGGGGGCGAATGAGCAGTTCTTC.

This clonotype was observed a handful of times. This CDR3 is CSARGSGVAGADTQYF. DNA of the CDR3: TGCAGTGCTAGAGGAAGCGGGGTAGCAGGCGCAGATACGCAGTATTTT. The gene calls are TRBV20-1 and TRBJ2-3; 7 bases are a match to TRBD2. The CDR3 contains 16 residues. Germline V lookup: CDR1 DFQATT, CDR2 SNEGSKA (reference sequence). V lost 1 base to trimming and J lost 4 bases; unmatched junction nucleotides: 11.

This clonotype was seen a few times. The gene calls are TRBV10-3 and TRBJ2-5, with 12 bases aligning to TRBD2. CDR3 length equals 15 residues. Germline CDR1 reads ENHRY; CDR2 reads SYGVKD. After removal of 0 bases from V and 5 bases from J, the junction contained 1 base not matched to a gene. The CDR3 region has the DNA TGTGCCATCAGTGAGTCTGGGACTAGCGGGGAGACCCAGTACTTC. Its translation is CAISESGTSGETQYF.

The gene calls are TRBV7-3 and TRBJ2-1, with D hard to call. Per germline, CDR1 SGHTA and CDR2 FQGTGA. Deletions cut 5 bases from V and 2 bases from J, with 16 bases between. This CDR3 contains 16 residues. Here the CDR3 reads CASSPRGSVTYNEQFF. The CDR3 coding sequence is TGTGCCAGCAGCCCCCGCGGCAGCGTTACCTACAATGAGCAGTTCTTC.

This clonotype has a handful of counts. The chain uses TRBV7-8 and TRBJ2-3; perhaps D is TRBD1 or TRBD2 (5 bases each). Germline CDR1 SGHVS, CDR2 FQNEAQ. Trimming took off 5 bases at V and 9 bases at J, with 18 bases between the two ends. This CDR3 contains 14 residues. Written as DNA, the CDR3 is TGTGCCAGCAGCCGTGACACCCCCGAGGGGACGCAGTATTTT. Translating gives CASSRDTPEGTQYF.

The rearrangement links TRBV7-3 to TRBJ2-3; 7 nucleotides line up with TRBD1. Losses at the gene ends were 2 bases for V and 4 bases for J; bases not matched to a gene: 3. The CDR3 sequence is 14 residues long. CDR1 and CDR2 from the germline V gene are SGHTA and FQGTGA. The CDR3 here is CASSLGTVSDTQYF. For the CDR3, the DNA is TGTGCCAGCAGCTTAGGGACAGTCTCAGATACGCAGTATTTT. Full variable domain (outside the CDR3, taken from reference TRBV7-3 and TRBJ2-3): GAGVSQTPSNKVTEKGKYVELRCDPISGHTALYWYRQSLGQGPEFLIYFQGTGAADDSGLPNDRFFAVRPEGSVSTLKIQRTERGDSAVYLCASSLGTVSDTQYFGPGTRLTVL.

The chain combines TRBV6-2 or TRBV6-3 with TRBJ2-6; TRBD1 is a possible D gene (5 bases). The CDR3 spans 18 residues. The V gene lost 6 bases and the J gene lost 3 bases, with 21 bases spanning the gap. Looked up from germline, CDR1 is MNHEY and CDR2 is SVGEGT. CDR3 sequence reads: CASRRFREGSFGANVLTF. Written as DNA, the CDR3 is TGTGCCAGCAGACGCTTCAGGGAAGGAAGTTTTGGGGCCAACGTCCTGACTTTC.

Ten or more counts support this clonotype. The rearrangement uses TRBV15 and TRBJ1-5; TRBD1 matches at 9 bases. CDR1 is LNHNV and CDR2 is YYDKDF in the germline V gene (reference sequence). Losses at the gene ends were 0 bases for V and 2 bases for J; bases not matched to a gene: 11. The CDR3 contains 19 residues. CDR3 sequence reads: CATSRDLRGQGLRNQPQHF. The CDR3 DNA sequence: TGTGCCACCAGCAGAGATCTTAGAGGACAGGGGTTGCGCAATCAGCCCCAGCATTTT. Complete variable domain (other parts from reference TRBV15 and TRBJ1-5): DAMVIQNPRYQVTQFGKPVTLSCSQTLNHNVMYWYQQKSSQAPKLLFHYYDKDFNNEADTPDNFQSRRPNTSFCFLDIRSPGLGDTAMYLCATSRDLRGQGLRNQPQHFGDGTRLSIL.

This rearrangement joins TRBV29-1 to TRBJ1-1; TRBD1 might be the D (6 bases). V lost 4 bases and J 6 bases, leaving 12 bases between the germline ends. The CDR3 is 12 residues long. The germline V gene encodes CDR1 SQVTM and CDR2 ANQGSEA. CDR3 amino acids: CSVGGGGAEAFF. Here the CDR3 DNA reads TGCAGCGTTGGAGGGGGGGGAGCTGAAGCTTTCTTT.

This clonotype was seen a handful of times. The chain links TRBV7-6 to TRBJ2-2, with D unclear. The germline CDR1 and CDR2 sequences are SGHVS and FNYEAQ. This CDR3 comprises 13 residues. Trimming shortened V by 5 bases and J by 2 bases, and 6 bases separated the two germline ends. CDR3 loop: CASSPDNTGELFF. As DNA, the CDR3 is TGTGCCAGCAGCCCAGACAACACCGGGGAGCTGTTTTTT.

V is TRBV28 and J is TRBJ1-4, with 9 bases aligning to TRBD1. CDR1 and CDR2 (germline): MDHEN, SYDVKM. Trimming at V came to 6 bases and at J to 7 bases, leaving 9 bases not matched to a gene. The CDR3 loop spans 15 amino acids. The CDR3 is CASRIGQGRGEKLFF. The CDR3 DNA reads as TGTGCCAGCAGAATCGGACAGGGGAGGGGTGAAAAACTGTTTTTT.